This T cell receptor beta chain was found in a study of beta chain features in type 1 diabetes. On the study more broadly: Sorted cell examination encompassed approximately 110 million cells across all samples.

The V segment lost 7 bases and the J segment 5 bases; nucleotides outside the gene matches: 7. Germline CDR1 SGHTA, CDR2 FQGNSA. The CDR3 extends over 14 amino acids. The investigators reverse transcribed all of the isolated RNA, so they sequenced expressed TCRB transcripts. Measured with immunoSEQ multiplex PCR; TCRdb has only the in-frame clones, and not every one. This table holds about 650,000 clones, around an eighth found once. The sample holds a few counts of this clone. Its specificity is not known. Study results and caveats: TCRB CDR3 length was moderately but significantly reduced in all four CD4+ subsets of Type 1 diabetes patients.

This TCR came from a man aged 30-40 years with type 1 diabetes. The sample was naive CD4+ T cells from blood. This chain connects TRBV7-2 to TRBJ2-5; 10 positions agree with TRBD2. The CDR3 spells CASNGLAVGETQYF. The DNA of the CDR3 is TGTGCCAGCAACGGACTAGCGGTAGGGGAGACCCAGTACTTC. The complete variable domain, with remaining parts taken from reference TRBV7-2 and TRBJ2-5, reads GAGVSQSPSNKVTEKGKDVELRCDPISGHTALYWYRQSLGQGLEFLIYFQGNSAPDKSGLPSDRFSAERTGGSVSTLTIQRTQQEDSAVYLCASNGLAVGETQYFGPGTRLLVL.